This T cell receptor beta chain derives from a study of shared clonotypes between healthy human individuals. About the research overall: Per donor, three plates held CD4 naive cells, three held CD4 memory, two held CD8 naive and one held CD8 memory.

Positively selected for CCR7, the CD45RO-negative cells used as naive CD8 cells excluded terminally differentiated effector memory CD45RA+ cells. Between the trimmed V and J ends, which lost 2 bases and 6 bases, there was a span of 14 bases. CDR1 SGHRS and CDR2 YFSETQ come from the germline V gene. The CDR3 sequence is 15 residues long. The test was conducted at deep level. The table came from immunoSEQ multiplex PCR; TCRdb's copy has only in-frame clones and leaves some out. The sample lists about 650,000 clones; nearly 97% were seen once. The chain employs TRBV5-1 and TRBJ2-2, with D perhaps TRBD1 or TRBD2 (5 bases each). This clonotype was obtained from a young woman in good health. Sequences were obtained from naive CD8+ T cells sorted from blood. CDR3 amino acids: CASSFGWGPAGELFF. CDR3 DNA: TGCGCCAGCAGCTTTGGATGGGGACCCGCCGGGGAGCTGTTTTTT.